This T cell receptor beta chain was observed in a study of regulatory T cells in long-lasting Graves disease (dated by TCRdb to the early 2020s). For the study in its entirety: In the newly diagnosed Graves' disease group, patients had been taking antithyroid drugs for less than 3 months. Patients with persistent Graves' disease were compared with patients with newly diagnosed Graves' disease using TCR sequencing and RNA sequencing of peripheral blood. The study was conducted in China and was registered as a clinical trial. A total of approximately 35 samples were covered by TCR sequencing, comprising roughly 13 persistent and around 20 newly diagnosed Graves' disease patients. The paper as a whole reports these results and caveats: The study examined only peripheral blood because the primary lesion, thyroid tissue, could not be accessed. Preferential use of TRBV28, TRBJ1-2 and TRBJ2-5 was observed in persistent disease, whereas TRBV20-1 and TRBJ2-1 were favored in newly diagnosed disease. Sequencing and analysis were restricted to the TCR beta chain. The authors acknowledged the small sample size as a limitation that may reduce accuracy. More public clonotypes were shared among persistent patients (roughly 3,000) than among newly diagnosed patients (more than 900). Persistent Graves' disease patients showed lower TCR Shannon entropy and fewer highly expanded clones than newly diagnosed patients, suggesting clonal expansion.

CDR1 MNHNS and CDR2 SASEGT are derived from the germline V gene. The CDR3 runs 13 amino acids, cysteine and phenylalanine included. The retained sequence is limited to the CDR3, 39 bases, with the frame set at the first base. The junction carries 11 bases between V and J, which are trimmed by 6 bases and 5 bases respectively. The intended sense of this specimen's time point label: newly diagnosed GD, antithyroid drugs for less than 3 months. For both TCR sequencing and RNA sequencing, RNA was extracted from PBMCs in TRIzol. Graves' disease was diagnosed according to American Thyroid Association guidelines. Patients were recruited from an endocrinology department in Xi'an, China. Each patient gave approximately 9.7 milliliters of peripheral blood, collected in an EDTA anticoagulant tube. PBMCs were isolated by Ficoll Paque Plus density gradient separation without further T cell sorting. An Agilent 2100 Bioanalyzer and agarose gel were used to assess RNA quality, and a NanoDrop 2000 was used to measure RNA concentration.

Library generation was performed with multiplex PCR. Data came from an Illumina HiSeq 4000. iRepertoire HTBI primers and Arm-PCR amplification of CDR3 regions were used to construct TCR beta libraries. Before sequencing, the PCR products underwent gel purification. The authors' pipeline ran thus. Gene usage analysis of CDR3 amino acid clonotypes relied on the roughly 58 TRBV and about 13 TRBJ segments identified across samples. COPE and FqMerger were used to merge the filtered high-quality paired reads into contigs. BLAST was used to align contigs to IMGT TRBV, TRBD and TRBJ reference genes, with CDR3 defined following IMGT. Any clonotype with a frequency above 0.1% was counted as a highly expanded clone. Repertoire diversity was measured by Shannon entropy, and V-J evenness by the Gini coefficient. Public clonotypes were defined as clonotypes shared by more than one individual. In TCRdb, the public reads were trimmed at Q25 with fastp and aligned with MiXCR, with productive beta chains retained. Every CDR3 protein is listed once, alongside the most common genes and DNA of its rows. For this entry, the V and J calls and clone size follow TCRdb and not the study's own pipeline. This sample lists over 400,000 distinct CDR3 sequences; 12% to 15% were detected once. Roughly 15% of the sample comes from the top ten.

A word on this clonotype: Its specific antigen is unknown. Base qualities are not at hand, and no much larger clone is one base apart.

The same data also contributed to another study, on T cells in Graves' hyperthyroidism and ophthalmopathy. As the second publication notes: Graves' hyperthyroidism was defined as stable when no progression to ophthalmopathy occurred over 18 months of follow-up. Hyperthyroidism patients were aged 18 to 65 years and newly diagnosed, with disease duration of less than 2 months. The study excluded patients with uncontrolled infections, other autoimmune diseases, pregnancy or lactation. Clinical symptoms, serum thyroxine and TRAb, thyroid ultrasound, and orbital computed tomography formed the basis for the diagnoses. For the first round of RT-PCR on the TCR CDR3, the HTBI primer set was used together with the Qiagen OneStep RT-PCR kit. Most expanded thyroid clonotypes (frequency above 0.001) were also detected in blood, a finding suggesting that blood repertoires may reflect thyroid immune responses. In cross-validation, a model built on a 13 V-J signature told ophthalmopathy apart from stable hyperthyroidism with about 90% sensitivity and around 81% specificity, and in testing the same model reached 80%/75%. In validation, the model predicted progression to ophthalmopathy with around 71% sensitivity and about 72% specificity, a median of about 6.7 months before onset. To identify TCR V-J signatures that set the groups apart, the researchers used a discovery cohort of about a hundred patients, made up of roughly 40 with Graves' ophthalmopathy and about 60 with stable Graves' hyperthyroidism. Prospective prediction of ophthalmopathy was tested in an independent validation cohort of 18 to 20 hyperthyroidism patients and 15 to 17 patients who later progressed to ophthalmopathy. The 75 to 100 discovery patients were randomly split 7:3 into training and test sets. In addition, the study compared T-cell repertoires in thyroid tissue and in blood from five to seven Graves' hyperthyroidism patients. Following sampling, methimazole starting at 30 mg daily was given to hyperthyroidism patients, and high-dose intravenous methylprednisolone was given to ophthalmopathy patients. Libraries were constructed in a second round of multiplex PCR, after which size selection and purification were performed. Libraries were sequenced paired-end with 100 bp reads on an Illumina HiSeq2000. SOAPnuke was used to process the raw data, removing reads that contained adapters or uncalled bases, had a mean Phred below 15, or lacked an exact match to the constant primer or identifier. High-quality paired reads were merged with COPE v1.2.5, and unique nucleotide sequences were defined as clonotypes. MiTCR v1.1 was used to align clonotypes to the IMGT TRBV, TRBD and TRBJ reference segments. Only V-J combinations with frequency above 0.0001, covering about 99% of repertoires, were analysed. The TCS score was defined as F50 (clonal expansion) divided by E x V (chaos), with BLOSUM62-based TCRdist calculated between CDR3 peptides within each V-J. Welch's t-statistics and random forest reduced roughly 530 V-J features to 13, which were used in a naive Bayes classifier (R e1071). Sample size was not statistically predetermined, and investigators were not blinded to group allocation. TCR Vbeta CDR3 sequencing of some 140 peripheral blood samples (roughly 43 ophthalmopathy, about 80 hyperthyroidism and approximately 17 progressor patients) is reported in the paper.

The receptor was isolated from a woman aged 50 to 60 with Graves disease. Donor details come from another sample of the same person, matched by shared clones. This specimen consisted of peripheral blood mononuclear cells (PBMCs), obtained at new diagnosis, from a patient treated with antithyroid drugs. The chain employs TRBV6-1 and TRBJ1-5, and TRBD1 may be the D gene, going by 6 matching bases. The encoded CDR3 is CASRGGDDQPQHF. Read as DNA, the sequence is TGTGCCAGCAGAGGGGGGGATGATCAGCCCCAGCATTTT.